A single T cell receptor (beta chain) is shown here with its context. This sample stems from a study of blood T cell repertoires in COVID-19. Germline-derived CDR1 and CDR2 are MNHEY and SVGAGI. V was clipped by 6 bases and J by 1 base, with 15 bases between them. The CDR3 runs 15 residues. Profiled with immunoSEQ multiplex PCR; TCRdb holds only in-frame clones, not every one. The sample carries approximately 500,000 clones, roughly 87% recorded once. Sequencing used peripheral blood. The receptor comes from a man aged 18 to 35 with COVID-19, enrolled during active disease. This rearrangement joins TRBV6-5 to TRBJ1-1; D may be TRBD1 (6 bases). Here the CDR3 reads CASRDQGRGNTEAFF. The CDR3 DNA sequence: TGTGCCAGCAGAGACCAGGGCAGGGGGAACACTGAAGCTTTCTTT.